This TCR beta chain was documented in a study of spatial heterogeneity in lung cancer. At least ten counts were recorded for this clonotype. What it binds is unknown. The time point denotes: sample taken at primary tumor resection. Sequencing of whole RNA from tumor, nontumor lung or frozen PBMC involved no sorting. TCR cDNA molecules each carried a unique molecular identifier. TCRdb re-derived calls from the 5' RACE reads in MiXCR, one entry per CDR3 protein. The sample holds almost 75,000 distinct CDR3 sequences, 13% seen once. Unmatched junction bases numbered 9, after V lost 2 bases and J lost 4 bases. CDR3 length: 17 residues. CDR1 and CDR2 from the germline V gene are WSHSY and SAAADI. Broader study findings: Compared with follow-up, resection was when ubiquitous expanded tumor TCRs appeared in blood more.

The sequences come from PBMCs, collected at surgery. The chain carries TRBV10-2 and TRBJ2-5; the match to TRBD2 covers 11 bases. This TCR was sampled from a male donor with early-stage non-small cell lung cancer. The CDR3 coding sequence is TGCGCCAGCAGTGAGGGACTAGCGGGTGCTAAGATAGAGACCCAGTACTTC. Protein product: CASSEGLAGAKIETQYF.